This section outlines one TCR beta chain sequence together with its context. Its antigen target is currently unknown. Base qualities are not provided; no much larger clone lies one nucleotide away. The sample originates from a study of T cell responses to AZD1222 COVID-19 vaccine (dated by TCRdb to about 2021). Regarding the complete study: A total of 240 or so trial participants underwent TCR sequencing, of whom 200 to 220 had received two doses of AZD1222 and 26 had received two doses of the MenACWY control vaccine. Enrollment into the trials was organized by age into subgroups of 18-55, 56-69 and 70-plus years, and those subgroups contained roughly 150, 30 and 60 TCR-sequenced participants, respectively.

The CDR3 regions of human TCRbeta chains were analyzed by immunosequencing. Per the original workflow: Repertoire TCRs were matched against a reference library of SARS-CoV-2-specific TCRs generated with the MIRA antigen-specificity platform. Breadth was defined as the fraction of unique TCRs that were SARS-CoV-2-associated, and depth was defined as the fraction of total T cells that were SARS-CoV-2-associated. Using the MIRA data, every spike-specific TCR was mapped to the spike region that the TCR reacted to and assigned to either a CD4 or a CD8 class. Log10-transformed breadth and depth values were compared by one-way ANOVA with Sidak's multiple comparisons tests. TCRdb holds this immuneACCESS table with in-frame rearrangements only. Some clones are missing; in checked studies, unresolved V genes explain under half, and the rest has no known cause. V, J and clone size derive from that table, while D and trimming were established from the DNA sequence. The sample has 110,000 or so clones on record, more than 70% of them singletons. Roughly 18% of the sample comes from the top ten.

General study outcomes and caveats: Conclusions about previously exposed vaccinees were limited because only a handful of AZD1222 recipients were SARS-CoV-2 seropositive at baseline. After two AZD1222 doses, spike-specific TCR breadth and depth were significantly higher than at day 0 and than in MenACWY recipients. The 56-69-year group was small, and its depth increase did not reach significance, likely because of low power. Vaccine-associated CD4 TCRs spanned the whole spike protein, with dominant responses in regions 160-218 and 743-854. Participants were mostly white British and included more females than males, and it was suggested by the authors that clonal diversity may have been underestimated. No day 14 peak-response samples were available, so repertoires were characterized only after the peak T cell response. Reportedly, almost half of the unique spike-specific TCRs recognized epitopes lying outside the regions that are mutated in the B.1.351 and B.1.1.7 variants.

As encoded in the germline V gene, CDR1 is LGHNA while CDR2 is YSLEER. From its cysteine to its phenylalanine, the CDR3 spans 14 amino acids. The sequence is cut down to CDR3 DNA, 42 bases in frame from base 1. Trimming leaves V shorter by 2 bases and J shorter by 8 bases, with the junction holding 8 bases beyond the gene matches. This specimen's time point label, interpreted: about 28 days (+/-7) after the second vaccine dose. AZD1222 recipients with second doses at about 4 weeks or about 12 weeks were pooled, because spike-specific TCR depth and breadth did not differ between schedules. Samples from vaccinated people were obtained from the UK trials COV001 and COV002, which included a single-blind randomized controlled phase 2/3 trial of AZD1222 (ChAdOx1 nCoV-19) in healthy adults. For TCRbeta chain sequencing, PBMC samples were collected from trial participants at day 0 and at day 28 after the second dose.

This specimen was peripheral blood, taken 28 days after the second AZD1222 dose. The source is an adult who received the AZD1222 COVID-19 vaccine. Rearrangement joined TRBV4-3 to TRBJ2-5; 7 nucleotides in the junction match TRBD2. The CDR3 loop reads CASSQTGGKSTQYF. The nucleotide sequence is TGCGCCAGCAGCCAAACGGGAGGAAAGAGTACCCAGTACTTC.